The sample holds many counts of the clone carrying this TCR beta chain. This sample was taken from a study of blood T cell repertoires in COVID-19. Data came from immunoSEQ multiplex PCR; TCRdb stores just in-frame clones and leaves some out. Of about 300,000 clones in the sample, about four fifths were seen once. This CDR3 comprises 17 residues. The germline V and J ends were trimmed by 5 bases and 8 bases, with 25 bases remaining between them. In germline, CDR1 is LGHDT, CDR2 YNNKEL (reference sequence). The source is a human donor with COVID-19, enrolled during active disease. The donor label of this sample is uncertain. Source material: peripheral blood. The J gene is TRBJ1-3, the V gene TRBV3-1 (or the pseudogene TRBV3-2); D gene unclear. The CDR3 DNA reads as TGTGCCAGCAGCACCCGTGAGTTTTTCACGGTCGCGGACACCATATATTTT. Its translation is CASSTREFFTVADTIYF.